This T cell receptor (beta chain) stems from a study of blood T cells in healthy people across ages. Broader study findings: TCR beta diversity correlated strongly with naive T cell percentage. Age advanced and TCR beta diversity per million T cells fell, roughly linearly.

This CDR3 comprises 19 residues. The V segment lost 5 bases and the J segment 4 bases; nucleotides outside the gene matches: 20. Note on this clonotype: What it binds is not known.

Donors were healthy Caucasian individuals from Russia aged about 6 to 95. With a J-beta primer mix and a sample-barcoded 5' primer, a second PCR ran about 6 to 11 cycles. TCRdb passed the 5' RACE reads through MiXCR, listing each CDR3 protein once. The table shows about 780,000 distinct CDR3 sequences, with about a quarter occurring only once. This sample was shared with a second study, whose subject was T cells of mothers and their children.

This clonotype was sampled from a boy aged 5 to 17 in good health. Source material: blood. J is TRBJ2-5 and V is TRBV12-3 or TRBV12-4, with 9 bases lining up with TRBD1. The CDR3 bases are TGTGCCAGCAGTCCGGAGATTATTCCGGGACAGGGTAGAGGAGAGACCCAGTACTTC. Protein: CASSPEIIPGQGRGETQYF.